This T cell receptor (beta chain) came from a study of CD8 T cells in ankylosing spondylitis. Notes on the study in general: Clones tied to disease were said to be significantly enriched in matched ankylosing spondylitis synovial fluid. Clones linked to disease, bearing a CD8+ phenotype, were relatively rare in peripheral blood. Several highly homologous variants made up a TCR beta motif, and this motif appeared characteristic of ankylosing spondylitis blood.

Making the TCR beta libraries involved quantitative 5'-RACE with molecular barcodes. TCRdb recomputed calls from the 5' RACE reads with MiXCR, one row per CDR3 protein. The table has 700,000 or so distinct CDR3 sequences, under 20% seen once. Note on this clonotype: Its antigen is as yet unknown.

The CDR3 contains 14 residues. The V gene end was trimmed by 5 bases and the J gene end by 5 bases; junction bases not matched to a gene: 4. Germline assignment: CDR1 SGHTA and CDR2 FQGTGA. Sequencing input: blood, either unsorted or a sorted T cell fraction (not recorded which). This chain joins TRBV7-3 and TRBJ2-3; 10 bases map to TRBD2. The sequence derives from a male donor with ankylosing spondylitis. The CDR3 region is CASSKAGGLDTQYF. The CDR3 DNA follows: TGTGCCAGCAGCAAAGCGGGGGGGTTAGATACGCAGTATTTT.